The T cell receptor beta chain described here comes from a study of T cells in Graves' hyperthyroidism and ophthalmopathy (dated by TCRdb to between 2019 and 2020). At the level of the whole study: Peripheral blood was collected at initial diagnosis, before any treatment. Prospective prediction of ophthalmopathy was tested in an independent validation cohort consisting of some 19 hyperthyroidism patients and some 16 patients who later progressed to ophthalmopathy. For training and testing, the 100 or so patients in the discovery cohort were randomly divided in a 7:3 ratio. A discovery cohort of around 100 patients, roughly 45 with Graves' ophthalmopathy and over 55 with stable Graves' hyperthyroidism, was used to find distinguishing TCR V-J signatures. In addition, the study compared T-cell repertoires in thyroid tissue and in blood from six Graves' hyperthyroidism patients. The paper reports TCR Vbeta CDR3 sequencing of about 140 peripheral blood samples: fewer than 50 ophthalmopathy, about 75 hyperthyroidism and around 17 progressor patients. Once sampling was done, hyperthyroidism patients were given methimazole at a starting dose of 30 mg daily, whereas ophthalmopathy patients were given high-dose intravenous methylprednisolone.

In the ophthalmopathy patients, disease was moderately to severely active, with a Clinical Activity Score of 3 or more, a NOSPECS grade of 4 or more, and a duration of less than 3 months. Exclusion was applied to patients with uncontrolled infections, other autoimmune diseases, pregnancy or lactation. Diagnoses relied on clinical symptoms, serum thyroxine and TRAb, thyroid ultrasound and orbital computed tomography. PBMCs were isolated from about 9.2 ml of fresh peripheral blood by Ficoll-Paque density gradient centrifugation. Total RNA was extracted with Trizol reagent, and quality was checked on an Agilent 2100 Bioanalyzer. Overall study results and their limits: Most expanded thyroid clonotypes (frequency above 0.001) were also found in blood, which suggests that blood repertoires may mirror thyroid immune responses. No statistical method was used to fix the sample size in advance, and group allocation was not hidden from the investigators. During validation, the model predicted progression to ophthalmopathy a median of approximately 6 months ahead of onset, with just under 71% sensitivity and under 85% specificity. A 13 V-J signature model separated ophthalmopathy from stable hyperthyroidism, with approximately 86% sensitivity and roughly 81% specificity in cross-validation and 80%/75% in testing.

The TCR beta CDR3 regions were amplified from the RNA transcripts. A first-round RT-PCR of the TCR CDR3 used the HTBI primer set with the Qiagen OneStep RT-PCR kit. The libraries were constructed in a second round of multiplex PCR and then size-selected and purified. The libraries were sequenced on an Illumina HiSeq2000 using paired-end 100 bp reads. Processing in the source paper ran as follows. SOAPnuke was used to process the raw data, with reads discarded if the reads contained adapters or uncalled bases, had a mean Phred below 15, or lacked an exact constant-primer or identifier match. High-quality paired reads were merged with COPE v1.2.5, and unique nucleotide sequences were defined as clonotypes. MiTCR v1.1 was used to align clonotypes to the IMGT TRBV, TRBD and TRBJ reference segments. The analysis was restricted to V-J combinations with a frequency above 0.0001, which together covered just over 98% of the repertoires. A TCS score was defined as the ratio of F50 (clonal expansion) to E x V (chaos), with BLOSUM62-based TCRdist applied between CDR3 peptides within each V-J. Welch's t-statistics and random forest reduced 450 to 600 V-J features to roughly 13, which were used in a naive Bayes classifier (R e1071). TCRdb handled the public reads itself, with Q25 trimming in fastp and clone calling in MiXCR, and kept productive beta chains. Records with the same CDR3 protein are collapsed into one entry carrying the most frequent genes and DNA. TCRdb's processing, not the study's, gives the V and J calls here. The sample records hundreds of thousands of distinct CDR3 sequences, around 15% of which are singletons. The biggest ten clones account for roughly an eighth of the sample.

In this sample, this clonotype turned up many times. Its binding antigen is unknown. No qualities accompany the bases; no much larger clone lies one base away. This TCR was sampled from a woman aged 45-59 years with Graves' ophthalmopathy. Sequenced: blood.

CDR3 sequence: CASSPTGGDEQFF. The sequenced DNA is TGTGCCAGCAGCCCTACAGGGGGAGATGAGCAGTTCTTC. The chain joins TRBV28 to TRBJ2-1, with 8 bases in between that match TRBD1. CDR1 and CDR2 are drawn from the germline V gene: MDHEN, SYDVKM. The CDR3 starts with the cysteine, ends with the phenylalanine, and has 13 residues. Of all the DNA, just the CDR3 is kept, 39 bases in frame from base 1. Compared with germline, V lacks 6 bases and J lacks 8 bases; bases without a gene match: 6.